The 11 T cell receptor beta chains below come from one sample, sequenced in a study of T cell repertoires in cytomegalovirus infection. TCRdb analysed the reads with MiXCR anew, one entry per CDR3 protein. The profile shows about 180,000 distinct CDR3 sequences, approximately 15% of them singletons. Sample: PBMCs. Receptor source: a human donor in good health (CMV status not recorded). Some clones in this sample may be carry-over from other donors' samples.

Many counts were recorded for this clonotype. This chain links TRBV7-6 with TRBJ1-1; D unclear. The germline V gene encodes CDR1 SGHVS and CDR2 FNYEAQ. This CDR3 contains 15 residues. The germline V and J ends were trimmed by 3 bases and 0 bases, with 11 bases remaining between them. CDR3 amino acids: CASSLGAGLNTEAFF. The CDR3 nucleotides are TGTGCCAGCAGCTTGGGAGCCGGGCTGAACACTGAAGCTTTCTTT.

This clonotype was observed a handful of times. J is TRBJ1-5 and V is TRBV19; D ambiguous. The germline gives CDR1 LNHDA, CDR2 SQIVND (reference sequence). The CDR3 spans 12 residues. Trimming stripped 7 bases from V and 3 bases from J, with 7 bases between. Here the CDR3 reads CASTDVNQPQHF. The CDR3 DNA reads TGTGCCAGTACGGACGTCAATCAGCCCCAGCATTTT.

This clonotype was seen only a few times. This rearrangement joins TRBV14 to TRBJ1-4; TRBD1 is a possible D gene (5 bases). The CDR3 covers 13 residues. Germline CDR1 SGHDN, CDR2 FVKESK. V lost 5 bases, J lost 9 bases, and 13 bases lay in between. The CDR3 spells CASSGGPSKKLFF. CDR3 nucleotides: TGTGCCAGCAGCGGGGGACCCTCTAAAAAACTGTTTTTT.

A word on this clonotype: A much larger clone lies one base from this, so it may be a read error. V and J are TRBV7-3 and TRBJ2-7, with TRBD2 as a possible D gene (6 bases). CDR1 is SGHTA and CDR2 is FQGTGA in the germline V gene. This CDR3 region has 15 residues. CDR3 residues: CANSPGLPESYEQYF. The DNA for the CDR3 is TGTGCCAACAGCCCGGGACTCCCTGAATCCTACGAGCAGTACTTC.

Comment on this clonotype: A much bigger clone sits one base away, suggesting this may be a read error. The gene calls are TRBV5-6 and TRBJ2-3, with no clear D. The germline V gene has CDR1 SGHDT and CDR2 YYEEEE. There are 11 residues in the CDR3. The CDR3 reads CTSSFEDTQYF. DNA for the CDR3: TGTACCAGCAGCTTTGAGGATACGCAGTATTTT.

The genes are TRBV4-3 and TRBJ2-1; TRBD1 matches 10 bases. Germline assignment: CDR1 LGHNA and CDR2 YSLEER. CDR3 length: 15 residues. Trimming cost V 1 base and J 8 bases; bases outside gene matches: 5. CDR3 sequence: CASSQGVTGGHEQFF. DNA of the CDR3: TGCGCCAGCAGCCAAGGCGTGACAGGGGGCCATGAGCAGTTCTTC.

The V gene is TRBV6-2 or TRBV6-3, the J gene TRBJ2-5; D is perhaps TRBD1 (5 bases). V lost 2 bases and J lost 6, with 10 bases in between. The CDR3 contains 13 residues. CDR1 is MNHEY, CDR2 SVGEGT, per germline. This chain's CDR3 is CASSYPDRQTQYF. The CDR3 nucleotides are TGTGCCAGCAGTTACCCAGACAGACAGACCCAGTACTTC.

This clonotype has at least ten counts. The chain has TRBV7-3 and TRBJ2-6, with D possibly TRBD1 on 5 matching bases. Germline CDR1 and CDR2: SGHTA and FQGTGA. This CDR3 has 17 amino acids. Trimming removed 1 base at V and 0 bases at J, with 10 bases between. The CDR3: CASSLRGDSSGANVLTF. CDR3 in DNA: TGTGCCAGCAGCTTAAGAGGAGACAGCTCTGGGGCCAACGTCCTGACTTTC.

This clonotype was recorded at least ten times. The chain uses TRBV7-2 and TRBJ1-5; D perhaps matches TRBD1 (6 bases). CDR3 length: 15 amino acids. The ends were cut back, 5 bases at V and 3 bases at J, with 14 bases in the middle. Germline lookup yields CDR1 SGHTA and CDR2 FQGNSA. In nucleotides, the CDR3 is TGTGCCAGCAGCAGGACTACAGGGTACAATCAGCCCCAGCATTTT. Protein sequence: CASSRTTGYNQPQHF.

This clonotype has only a few counts. For the CDR3, the DNA is TGCAGTGCCTCGGACTATCTCTACAATGAGCAGTTCTTC. Translating it yields CSASDYLYNEQFF. The chain employs TRBV20-1 and TRBJ2-1; TRBD2 is a possible D gene (6 bases). V lost 6 bases to trimming and J lost 3 bases, with 12 bases between them. In germline, CDR1 is DFQATT, CDR2 SNEGSKA (reference sequence). The CDR3 extends over 13 amino acids.

This clonotype has at least ten counts. The V call is TRBV7-2, the J call TRBJ2-1, with D perhaps TRBD1 (6 bases). The V and J ends lost 4 bases and 0 bases respectively, with 13 bases between them. Germline assignment: CDR1 SGHTA and CDR2 FQGNSA. There are 16 residues in the CDR3. As DNA, the CDR3 is TGTGCCAGCAGCTCCAAGACAGGCAACTCCTACAATGAGCAGTTCTTC. Its translation is CASSSKTGNSYNEQFF.